Following are 15 T cell receptor beta chains from one sample sequenced in a study of cytomegalovirus exposure and HLA in healthy donors. Vbeta (60) and Jbeta (13) primers were used in the PCR. Libraries were prepared by immunoSEQ multiplex PCR; TCRdb keeps only in-frame clonotypes and omits some of them. Seen here are about 72,000 clones, roughly 82% observed once, and the top ten hold roughly 2%. The source material was PBMCs. The receptor set was obtained from a man between 18 and 29 years old in good health and CMV-seronegative.

The rearrangement uses TRBV27 and TRBJ2-7; D not resolved. Trimming took 5 bases from V and 0 from J, leaving 5 bases between them. From germline, CDR1 is MNHEY and CDR2 SMNVEV (reference sequence). The CDR3 has 12 residues. The CDR3 protein is CASSLSSYEQYF. CDR3 nucleotides: TGTGCCAGCAGTCTCAGCTCCTACGAGCAGTACTTC.

The rearrangement joins TRBV7-3 to TRBJ2-7; D is unresolved. V lost 6 bases and J lost 3, with 18 bases in between. The CDR3 has 15 amino acids. Germline values: CDR1 SGHTA, CDR2 FQGTGA. CDR3: CASRLLGGNSYEQYF. CDR3 nucleotide sequence: TGTGCCAGCAGGTTATTAGGTGGAAACAGCTACGAGCAGTACTTC.

This clone was counted once. In DNA, the CDR3 is TGTGCCAGTGGAGACAGGGCCGAGCAGTACTTC. Its protein is CASGDRAEQYF. The V call is TRBV19, the J call TRBJ2-7, with 7 positions matching TRBD1. The length of the CDR3 is 11 residues. Germline-derived CDR1 and CDR2 are LNHDA and SQIVND (reference sequence). V dropped 8 bases and J dropped 6; count of bases not matched to a gene: 4.

The V and J genes are TRBV14 and TRBJ2-5; no clear D gene. Trimming took off 4 bases at V and 0 bases at J, with 12 bases between the two ends. Looked up from germline, CDR1 is SGHDN and CDR2 is FVKESK. The CDR3 length is 15 residues. The CDR3 reads CASSRFRGYQETQYF. CDR3 nucleotides: TGTGCCAGCAGCCGCTTTAGAGGCTACCAAGAGACCCAGTACTTC.

The chain links TRBV5-1 to TRBJ2-1, with D perhaps matching TRBD2 (5 bases). This CDR3 comprises 14 residues. The V end lost 1 base, the J end lost 3 bases, and 8 bases lay between the germline ends. CDR1 is SGHRS and CDR2 is YFSETQ in the germline V gene. The CDR3 sequence: CASSLNRDYNEQFF. As DNA, the CDR3 is TGCGCCAGCAGCTTGAATCGGGACTACAATGAGCAGTTCTTC.

The V call is TRBV28, the J call TRBJ2-7, with a possible D match to TRBD1 (6 bases). V lost 5 bases, J lost 5 bases, and 16 bases lay in between. Germline CDR1 MDHEN, CDR2 SYDVKM. The CDR3 runs to 14 residues. The CDR3 reads CASSPTGLRNEQYF. DNA of the CDR3: TGTGCCAGCAGTCCCACAGGGTTGAGAAACGAGCAGTACTTC.

This clone was recorded once. This chain connects TRBV6-1 to TRBJ1-1, with 8 bases aligning to TRBD1. The V gene end was trimmed by 6 bases and the J gene end by 6 bases; junction bases not matched to a gene: 6. This CDR3 has 13 amino acids. Germline CDR1 reads MNHNS; CDR2 reads SASEGT. In DNA, the CDR3 is TGTGCCAGCAGACGAGGACAGGGCTCTGAAGCTTTCTTT. Translated: CASRRGQGSEAFF.

The chain recombines TRBV2 with TRBJ2-3, with TRBD1 identical over 7 bases. CDR1 and CDR2 (germline): SNHLY, FYNNEI. The J segment lost 4 bases and the V segment lost 4 bases, leaving 5 bases of the junction unmatched. The CDR3 runs 14 residues. The CDR3 bases are TGTGCCAGCAGTGTAACAGGGGCGGCAGATACGCAGTATTTT. Residues: CASSVTGAADTQYF.

The chain joins TRBV27 to TRBJ2-5, with D possibly matching TRBD2 (5 bases). The CDR3 is made up of 14 amino acids. Trimming stripped 2 bases from V and 5 bases from J, with 12 bases between. The V gene's germline CDR1 is MNHEY and CDR2 SMNVEV (reference sequence). CDR3 residues: CASSLTGSKETQYF. CDR3 in DNA: TGTGCCAGCAGTTTAACGGGGAGCAAGGAGACCCAGTACTTC.

V gene TRBV19 combines with J gene TRBJ2-5, with 9 bases fitting TRBD1. Trimming took 3 bases from V and 5 from J; bases not matched to a gene: 7. Per germline, CDR1 LNHDA and CDR2 SQIVND (reference sequence). The CDR3 length is 15 residues. For the CDR3, the DNA is TGTGCCAGTAGTATTCCCACAGGGGGCCCGGAGACCCAGTACTTC. This gives the protein CASSIPTGGPETQYF.

The chain is built from TRBV30 and TRBJ2-1; TRBD1 might be the D (5 bases). Trimming removed 4 bases at V and 7 bases at J, with 20 bases between. The CDR3 spans 15 residues. Per the germline V gene, CDR1 is GTSNPN and CDR2 is SVGIG (reference sequence). The CDR3 bases are TGTGCCTGGACAGGCGAGCCTAAGGGGTTGAATGAGCAGTTCTTC. Its translation: CAWTGEPKGLNEQFF.

This clone has a single count. CDR3 DNA sequence: TGTGCCAGCAGTTTGGAGGGACAGGCAGATGAAAAACTGTTTTTT. Its translation is CASSLEGQADEKLFF. The chain couples TRBV27 to TRBJ1-4; 8 bases align to TRBD1. Germline CDR1 and CDR2: MNHEY and SMNVEV (reference sequence). V gave up 3 bases and J gave up 6 bases; unmatched junction bases: 6. The CDR3 runs 15 residues.

In DNA form, the CDR3 reads TGTGCCACCAGCCATCGGGACAGGGGCACTGAAGCTTTCTTT. This sequence encodes CATSHRDRGTEAFF. The rearrangement links TRBV15 to TRBJ1-1; 10 positions agree with TRBD1. Germline V gives CDR1 LNHNV, CDR2 YYDKDF (reference sequence). With V trimmed by 5 bases and J by 4 bases, 4 bases remained unmatched. The CDR3 contains 14 residues.

This chain uses TRBV15 with TRBJ2-5, with D possibly matching TRBD2 (6 bases). Trimming removed 2 bases at V and 1 base at J, with 8 bases between. The CDR3 extends over 14 amino acids. Looked up from germline, CDR1 is LNHNV and CDR2 is YYDKDF (reference sequence). CDR3 amino acids: CATSRLGGQETQYF. The CDR3 bases are TGTGCCACCAGCAGACTCGGGGGCCAAGAGACCCAGTACTTC.

This clone was observed once. The chain links TRBV5-1 to TRBJ2-2, with 7 positions matching TRBD2. The CDR3 has 14 amino acids. Unmatched junction bases numbered 6, after V lost 4 bases and J lost 6 bases. Germline V gene sequence: CDR1 SGHRS, CDR2 YFSETQ. The CDR3, as DNA: TGCGCCAGCAGCGAAGGACGGGGGGCCGGGGAGCTGTTTTTT. Protein: CASSEGRGAGELFF.